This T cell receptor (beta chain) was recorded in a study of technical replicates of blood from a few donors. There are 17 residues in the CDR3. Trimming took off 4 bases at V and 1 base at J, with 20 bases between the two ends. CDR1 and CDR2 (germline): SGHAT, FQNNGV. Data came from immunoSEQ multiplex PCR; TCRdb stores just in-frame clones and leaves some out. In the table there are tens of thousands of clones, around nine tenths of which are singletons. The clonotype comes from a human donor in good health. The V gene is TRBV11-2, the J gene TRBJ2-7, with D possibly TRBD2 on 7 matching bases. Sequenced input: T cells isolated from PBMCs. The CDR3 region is CASSSGRGAASSYEQYF. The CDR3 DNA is TGTGCCAGCAGCTCTGGGAGGGGGGCCGCCTCTTCCTACGAGCAGTACTTC.